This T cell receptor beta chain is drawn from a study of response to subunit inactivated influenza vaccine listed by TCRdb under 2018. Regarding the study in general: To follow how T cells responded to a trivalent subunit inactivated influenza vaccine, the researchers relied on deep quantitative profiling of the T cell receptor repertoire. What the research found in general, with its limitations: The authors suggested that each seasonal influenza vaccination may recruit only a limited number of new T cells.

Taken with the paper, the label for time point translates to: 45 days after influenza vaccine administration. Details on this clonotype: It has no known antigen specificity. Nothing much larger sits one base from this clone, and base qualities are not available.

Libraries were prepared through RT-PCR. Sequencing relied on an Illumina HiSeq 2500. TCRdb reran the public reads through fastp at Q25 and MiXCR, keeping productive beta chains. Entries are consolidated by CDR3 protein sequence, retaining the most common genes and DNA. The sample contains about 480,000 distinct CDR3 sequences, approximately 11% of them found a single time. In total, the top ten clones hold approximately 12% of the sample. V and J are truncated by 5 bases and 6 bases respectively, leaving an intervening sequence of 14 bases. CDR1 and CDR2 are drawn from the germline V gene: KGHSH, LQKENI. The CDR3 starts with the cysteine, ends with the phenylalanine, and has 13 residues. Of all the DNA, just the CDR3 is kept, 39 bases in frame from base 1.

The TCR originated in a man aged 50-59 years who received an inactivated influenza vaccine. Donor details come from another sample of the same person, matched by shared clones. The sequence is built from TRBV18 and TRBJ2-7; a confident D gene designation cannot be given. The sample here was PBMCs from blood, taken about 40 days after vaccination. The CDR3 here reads CASSSDGFGEQYF. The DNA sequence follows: TGTGCCAGCTCATCGGACGGCTTCGGCGAGCAGTACTTC.